This TCR beta chain came from a study of immune characterization of retroperitoneal liposarcoma. A single record per CDR3 protein comes from TCRdb applying MiXCR to the PCR reads. This table holds about 3,200 distinct CDR3 sequences, roughly 40% found once. This CDR3 has 16 residues. The germline V gene encodes CDR1 SGHRS and CDR2 YFSETQ. The V gene is TRBV5-1, the J gene TRBJ2-3; 11 bases are a match to TRBD2. The J call could be wrong; TRBJ2-5 is a better fit for the DNA end. Sequenced material: tumor tissue. The TCR was taken from a male donor with retroperitoneal liposarcoma. The CDR3 spells CASSPTSGSEQETQYF. The CDR3 DNA reads as TGCGCCAGCAGCCCTACTAGCGGGAGCGAACAAGAGACCCAGTACTTC.